These 9 T cell receptor beta chains were all obtained from the same sample, sequenced in a study of CD8 T cells in Susac syndrome. Reverse transcription of roughly 0.5 to 1 ug RNA used random hexamers. MiXCR, applied by TCRdb to the immunoSEQ multiplex PCR reads, yields one record per CDR3 protein. The table lists around 130,000 distinct CDR3 sequences, approximately 94% of them singletons, with about 0.098% in the top ten. What was sequenced was CD4+ T cells from PBMCs. The receptors were sampled from a human donor in good health.

This clonotype was observed once. CDR3 in amino acids: CATQLQGPPQHF. CDR3 DNA: TGTGCCACTCAATTACAGGGACCTCCCCAGCATTTT. The gene calls are TRBV6-2 or TRBV6-3 and TRBJ1-5; D is possibly TRBD1 (6 bases). This CDR3 has 12 amino acids. The ends were cut back, 10 bases at V and 10 bases at J, with 17 bases in the middle. Germline V gene sequence: CDR1 MNHEY, CDR2 SVGEGT.

A word on this clonotype: Relative to the germline gene, one junction end is altered; a read error may explain this. V and J are TRBV7-3 and TRBJ2-2; D perhaps matches TRBD1 (6 bases). CDR1 and CDR2 from the germline V gene are SGHTA and FQGTGA. The CDR3 spans 16 residues. Here the CDR3 reads CTSSPAGTLNTGELFF. The CDR3 nucleotides read TGTACCAGCAGTCCAGCAGGGACACTGAACACCGGGGAGCTGTTTTTT.

This clonotype was found a few times. The chain carries TRBV5-1 and TRBJ1-2; the D is unclear. The V gene lost 4 bases and the J gene lost 8 bases, with 15 bases spanning the gap. Germline CDR1 reads SGHRS; CDR2 reads YFSETQ. The CDR3 is made up of 13 amino acids. In nucleotides, the CDR3 is TGCGCCAGCAGCCCCCTCCCGGGCGGGGGCTACACCTTC. Translated, it gives CASSPLPGGGYTF.

The gene calls are TRBV7-8 and TRBJ1-1, with 7 nucleotides matching TRBD1. The CDR3 sequence is 13 residues long. V was pared by 4 bases and J by 1 base, with 0 bases of the junction left unmatched. The germline V gene encodes CDR1 SGHVS and CDR2 FQNEAQ. CDR3 sequence: CASSWDRNTEAFF. The CDR3 DNA is TGTGCCAGCAGCTGGGACAGGAACACTGAAGCTTTCTTT.

V is TRBV12-3 or TRBV12-4 and J is TRBJ2-1; perhaps TRBD2 as D (5 bases). The CDR3 is 15 amino acids. V dropped 5 bases and J dropped 0 bases, with 11 bases sitting between them. The CDR3 reads CASSVPGSSYNEQFF. CDR3 DNA: TGTGCCAGCAGTGTCCCGGGGAGCTCCTACAATGAGCAGTTCTTC.

This chain connects TRBV5-1 to TRBJ2-3, with 10 bases lining up with TRBD1. The CDR3 is 17 amino acids. J lost 0 bases, V lost 3 bases, and 7 bases had no gene match. The germline gives CDR1 SGHRS, CDR2 YFSETQ. The CDR3 reads CASSSGTGALSTDTQYF. For the CDR3, the DNA is TGCGCCAGCAGCTCGGGGACAGGGGCGCTAAGCACAGATACGCAGTATTTT.

This clonotype was counted a few times. V and J are TRBV18 and TRBJ2-5; D is tentatively TRBD1 or TRBD2 (5 bases each). This CDR3 spans 13 amino acids. The germline V and J ends were trimmed by 3 bases and 1 base, with 6 bases remaining between them. Germline CDR1 is KGHSH and CDR2 is LQKENI. The CDR3 DNA sequence: TGTGCCAGCTCACCGGGGGTCCAAGAGACCCAGTACTTC. Translating it yields CASSPGVQETQYF.

The gene calls are TRBV29-1 and TRBJ2-5, with a possible D match to TRBD2 (5 bases). V lost 4 bases to trimming and J lost 4 bases, with 13 bases between them. This CDR3 region has 13 residues. Germline V lookup: CDR1 SQVTM, CDR2 ANQGSEA. For the CDR3, the DNA is TGCAGCGTTGTGGGCAGCGGAGGAGAGACCCAGTACTTC. Protein sequence: CSVVGSGGETQYF.

The chain combines TRBV10-3 with TRBJ1-6; D remains unclear. Germline V gives CDR1 ENHRY, CDR2 SYGVKD. The V end was cut by 4 bases, the J end by 6 bases, with 4 bases between. The CDR3 contains 12 residues. CDR3 sequence reads: CAISAGNSPLHF. Here the CDR3 DNA reads TGTGCCATCAGTGCGGGTAATTCACCCCTCCACTTT.